This TCR beta chain was observed in a study of cytomegalovirus exposure and HLA in healthy donors. Study-level findings and limits: Rarity marked most TCR sequences, yet some public TCRs occurred in many donors.

The germline V gene encodes CDR1 PRHDT and CDR2 FYEKMQ (reference sequence). This CDR3 region has 14 residues. V lost 1 base and J 8 bases, leaving 14 bases between the germline ends. In its sample, this clone was seen once. As yet, its antigen is unknown. Clones were read by immunoSEQ multiplex PCR, and TCRdb kept only the in-frame ones, dropping some. The data contain under 250,000 clones, 80% to 90% of them singletons. This chain connects TRBV13 to TRBJ1-2; D call uncertain. The receptor was isolated from a woman aged 30 to 39 in good health and CMV-seronegative. Sequencing was performed on PBMCs. The CDR3 nucleotides are TGTGCCAGCAGCTTAGCGCCCCAGCAGAGGGGCTACACCTTC. Protein sequence: CASSLAPQQRGYTF.